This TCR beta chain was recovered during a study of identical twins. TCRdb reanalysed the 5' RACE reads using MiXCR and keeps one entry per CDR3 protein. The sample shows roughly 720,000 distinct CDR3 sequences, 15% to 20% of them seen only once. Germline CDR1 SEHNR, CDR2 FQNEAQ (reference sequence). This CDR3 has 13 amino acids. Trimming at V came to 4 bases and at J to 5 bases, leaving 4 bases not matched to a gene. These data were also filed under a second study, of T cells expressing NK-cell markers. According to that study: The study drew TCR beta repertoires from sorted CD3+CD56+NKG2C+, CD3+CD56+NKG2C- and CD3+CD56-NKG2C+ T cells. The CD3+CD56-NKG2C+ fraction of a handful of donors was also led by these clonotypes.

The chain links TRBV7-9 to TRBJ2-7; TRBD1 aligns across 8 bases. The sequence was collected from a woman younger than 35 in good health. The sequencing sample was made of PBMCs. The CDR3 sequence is CASSYDRGHEQYF. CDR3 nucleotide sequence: TGTGCCAGCAGCTACGACAGGGGCCACGAGCAGTACTTC. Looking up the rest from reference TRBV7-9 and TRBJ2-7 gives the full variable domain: DTGVSQNPRHKITKRGQNVTFRCDPISEHNRLYWYRQTLGQGPEFLTYFQNEAQLEKSRLLSDRFSAERPKGSFSTLEIQRTEQGDSAMYLCASSYDRGHEQYFGPGTRLTVT.